The rows below give T cell receptor beta chains drawn from one sample of a study of cytomegalovirus exposure and HLA in healthy donors. Clones were read by immunoSEQ multiplex PCR, and TCRdb kept only the in-frame ones, dropping some. The sample lists about 67,000 clones, about 77% seen once, with about 8.8% in the top ten. The specimen sequenced was PBMCs. These receptor sequences come from a man between 40 and 49 years old in good health and CMV-seronegative. Both conserved end residues are part of each CDR3. A D gene is named only where the DNA matches it firmly. For some rows the clone size is stated as once, few or many, or as a class when expanded; others skip it.

J | D | V | size | DNA | CDR3
TRBJ1-5 | TRBD1 | TRBV6-1 | NA | TGTGCCAGCAGCGGGACAGGGGGCTGGTATCAGCCCCAGCATTTT | CASSGTGGWYQPQHF
TRBJ2-1 | NA | TRBV21-1 | NA | TGTGCCAGCAGCATGGACAGGTACAATGAGCAGTTCTTC | CASSMDRYNEQFF
TRBJ1-2 | NA | TRBV27 | NA | TGTGCCAGCAGTTTATCGTGGCAGGGACTTTATGGCTACACCTTC | CASSLSWQGLYGYTF
TRBJ2-1 | NA | TRBV11-3 | NA | TGTGCCAGCAGCTTAGGGAGCAGTGAGCAGTTCTTC | CASSLGSSEQFF
TRBJ1-1 | NA | TRBV2 | NA | TGTGCCAGCAGTCCTGAGCGTATGAACACTGAAGCTTTCTTT | CASSPERMNTEAFF
TRBJ2-7 | TRBD1 | TRBV5-6 | NA | TGTGCCAGCAGCTTTCTGGAGGGACAGGGTGAGAGCTCCTACGAGCAGTACTTC | CASSFLEGQGESSYEQYF
TRBJ2-1 | NA | TRBV19 | NA | TGTGCCAGTAGTTTCTCCAGACTAGGCGGTTTTGAGCAGTTCTTC | CASSFSRLGGFEQFF
TRBJ2-7 | TRBD1 | TRBV28 | NA | TGTGTCAGCAGCCCCGGGACAGGGCTCGAGCAGTACTTT | CVSSPGTGLEQYF
TRBJ1-1 | TRBD1 | TRBV2 | few | TGTGCCAGCAGTGGGGGACAGAAGCTTGAAGCTTTCTTT | CASSGGQKLEAFF
TRBJ1-2 | NA | TRBV5-4 | NA | TGTGCCAGCAGCATGCGGACAACTAACTATGGCTACACCTTC | CASSMRTTNYGYTF
TRBJ2-7 | NA | TRBV18 | NA | TGTGCCAGCTCACCAGGGGGCGGGTCGTACGAGCAGTACTTC | CASSPGGGSYEQYF
TRBJ2-1 | NA | TRBV2 | NA | TGTGCCAGCAGTCAGCCTAGCTTCCCCTCCTACAATGAGCAGTTCTTC | CASSQPSFPSYNEQFF
TRBJ2-7 | NA | TRBV5-4 | NA | TGTGCCAGCAGCTTGGCCCCCCGGGGACAAGTAAGGGACGAGCAGTACTTC | CASSLAPRGQVRDEQYF
TRBJ2-7 | NA | TRBV5-6 | NA | TGTGCCAGCAGCTTGGGGCTAGACTCCTACGAGCAGTACTTC | CASSLGLDSYEQYF
TRBJ1-1 | TRBD1 | TRBV2 | few | TGTGCCAGCAGTGAATGGGGACAGGGGAGGGATGTGGAAGCTTTCTTT | CASSEWGQGRDVEAFF
TRBJ2-7 | TRBD1 | TRBV7-2 | NA | TGTGCCAGCAGCTTAGTTTGGGGGACAGCCTCCTACGAGCAGTACTTC | CASSLVWGTASYEQYF
TRBJ2-3 | NA | TRBV6-1 | NA | TGTGCCGCCATGCAGGGGAAGCGGGGAACAGATACGCAGTATTTT | CAAMQGKRGTDTQYF
TRBJ2-3 | NA | TRBV5-5 | NA | TGTGCCAGCAGCGTCCGGGGTCGCGAACAGAACCCTAGCACAGATACGCAGTATTTT | CASSVRGREQNPSTDTQYF
TRBJ1-1 | TRBD1 | TRBV7-2 | NA | TGTGCCAGCAGCACGGACAGGGGGCGTGACACTGAAGCTTTCTTT | CASSTDRGRDTEAFF
TRBJ1-1 | NA | TRBV19 | NA | TGTGCCAGTAGAGCGTGGGTGGGGGGGAGCGACACTGAAGCTTTCTTT | CASRAWVGGSDTEAFF
TRBJ2-1 | TRBD2 | TRBV7-2 | NA | TGTGCCAGCAGCTTAGTGCCGGGACTAGCGGGAGAGGGGTACAATGAGCAGTTCTTC | CASSLVPGLAGEGYNEQFF
TRBJ1-6 | NA | TRBV5-4 | NA | TGTGCCAGCAGAAAACTCGGGTCTAACTATAATTCACCCCTCCACTTT | CASRKLGSNYNSPLHF
TRBJ1-2 | NA | TRBV19 | NA | TGTGCCAGTAACCAAGTACAGTCAGCTAACTATGGCTACACCTTC | CASNQVQSANYGYTF
TRBJ2-3 | TRBD1 | TRBV2 | NA | TGTGCCAGCAGCGCCAGAGGGACAGGGAGCACAGATACGCAGTATTTT | CASSARGTGSTDTQYF